The 16 T cell receptor beta chains listed next were all sequenced from one sample in a study of blood T cell repertoires in COVID-19. Profiled with immunoSEQ multiplex PCR; TCRdb holds only in-frame clones, not every one. The profile shows 160,000 or so clones, about 83% of them singletons. Material: peripheral blood. Source of these receptors: an elderly woman with acute or convalescent COVID-19.

The chain uses TRBV7-9 and TRBJ1-5; TRBD1 matches 11 bases. The length of the CDR3 is 14 residues. The V gene end was trimmed by 4 bases and the J gene end by 5 bases; junction bases not matched to a gene: 1. Germline CDR1 SEHNR, CDR2 FQNEAQ (reference sequence). CDR3 in amino acids: CASSWTGGYQPQHF. The DNA for the CDR3 is TGTGCCAGCAGCTGGACAGGGGGCTATCAGCCCCAGCATTTT.

The chain employs TRBV20-1 and TRBJ1-1; 7 bases agree with TRBD1. The ends lost 3 bases at V and 9 bases at J; junction bases unmatched: 4. CDR3 length equals 11 residues. Germline-derived CDR1 and CDR2 are DFQATT and SNEGSKA (reference sequence). The CDR3 DNA sequence: TGCAGTGCTAGGACAGGGAAGAAAGCTTTCTTT. Encoded protein: CSARTGKKAFF.

The chain links TRBV7-2 to TRBJ1-3, with 9 bases aligning to TRBD1. The V gene end was trimmed by 5 bases and the J gene end by 2 bases; junction bases not matched to a gene: 7. The CDR3 is 16 residues long. Germline loops: CDR1 SGHTA, CDR2 FQGNSA. DNA of the CDR3: TGTGCCAGCAGCGAACAGGGGGCTTCGCCTGGAAACACCATATATTTT. Translated: CASSEQGASPGNTIYF.

This chain joins TRBV18 and TRBJ1-2; 9 nucleotides line up with TRBD1. CDR3 length equals 14 residues. Trimming removed 6 bases from V and 2 bases from J; junction bases left unmatched: 4. Germline V gene lookup returns CDR1 KGHSH and CDR2 LQKENI. The CDR3 DNA reads TGTGCCAGCTCGTCGGACAGGGGAAACTATGGCTACACCTTC. The encoded protein is CASSSDRGNYGYTF.

The chain is built from TRBV13 and TRBJ1-3, with TRBD1 as a possible D gene (6 bases). CDR3 size: 17 residues. The V end was cut by 3 bases, the J end by 0 bases, with 15 bases between. Looked up from germline, CDR1 is PRHDT and CDR2 is FYEKMQ (reference sequence). The CDR3 spells CASSFRQARGSGNTIYF. The DNA of the CDR3 is TGTGCCAGCAGCTTCAGACAGGCCAGGGGCTCTGGAAACACCATATATTTT.

The rearrangement uses TRBV6-5 and TRBJ1-2; 7 bases line up with TRBD1. CDR1 MNHEY and CDR2 SVGAGI come from the germline V gene. J gave up 7 bases and V 5 bases, and 10 bases lay outside the gene matches. The CDR3 runs 14 residues. The CDR3 here is CASSTRQGLSGYTF. CDR3 in DNA: TGTGCCAGCAGTACGCGACAGGGCCTCTCTGGCTACACCTTC.

The rearrangement uses TRBV27 and TRBJ2-1; possible D gene TRBD1, 6 bases. Germline V CDR1 and CDR2: MNHEY, SMNVEV (reference sequence). The CDR3 sequence is 15 residues long. Trimming cost V 2 bases and J 4 bases, with 12 bases left between them. In DNA, the CDR3 is TGTGCCAGCAGTTTAGGACAGTCGTTTTACAATGAGCAGTTCTTC. This sequence encodes CASSLGQSFYNEQFF.

V gene TRBV5-1 combines with J gene TRBJ2-2; tentatively, D is TRBD1 (6 bases). The V gene lost 4 bases and the J gene lost 1 base, with 17 bases spanning the gap. CDR1 is SGHRS, CDR2 YFSETQ, per germline. CDR3 length equals 17 residues. The CDR3 DNA reads TGCGCCAGCAGCAAGACCTCGACAGGATTGAACACCGGGGAGCTGTTTTTT. This translates into CASSKTSTGLNTGELFF.

The chain joins TRBV5-6 to TRBJ1-2, with D perhaps TRBD1 (6 bases). V lost 3 bases and J lost 7, with 13 bases in between. This CDR3 is built from 13 residues. In germline, CDR1 is SGHDT, CDR2 YYEEEE. The CDR3 region is CASSSSTGGGYTF. CDR3 bases: TGTGCCAGCAGCTCTTCGACAGGAGGTGGCTACACCTTC. The full variable domain, rest sourced from reference TRBV5-6 and TRBJ1-2, is DAGVTQSPTHLIKTRGQQVTLRCSPKSGHDTVSWYQQALGQGPQFIFQYYEEEERQRGNFPDRFSGHQFPNYSSELNVNALLLGDSALYLCASSSSTGGGYTFGSGTRLTVV.

This chain joins TRBV12-5 and TRBJ1-1; possibly TRBD1 for D (6 bases). Germline CDR1 reads LGHNT; CDR2 reads FRNRAP. The CDR3 totals 15 residues. Between the trimmed V and J ends, which lost 0 bases and 3 bases, there was a span of 11 bases. This chain's CDR3 is CASGLVGNRDTEAFF. The CDR3 region has the DNA TGTGCTAGTGGTTTGGTAGGAAACAGGGACACTGAAGCTTTCTTT.

The V call is TRBV3-1 (or the pseudogene TRBV3-2), the J call TRBJ1-2; D might be TRBD1 (5 bases). Trimming removed 4 bases from V and 1 base from J, with 19 bases in between. The CDR3 covers 17 residues. Per germline, CDR1 LGHDT and CDR2 YNNKEL (reference sequence). CDR3 bases: TGTGCCAGCAGCCTGGGTCCTGTCCGGGGGAATAACTATGGCTACACCTTC. Residues: CASSLGPVRGNNYGYTF.

The chain recombines TRBV28 with TRBJ2-3, with 8 positions matching TRBD2. There are 13 residues in the CDR3. V gave up 9 bases and J gave up 5 bases; unmatched junction bases: 7. The germline V gene encodes CDR1 MDHEN and CDR2 SYDVKM. The CDR3 DNA is TGTGCCAGTGGGAAAGCGGGAGTAGATACGCAGTATTTT. It is translated as CASGKAGVDTQYF.

The CDR3 DNA is TGTGCCAGCAGCTTGGGGCTCACTACTAAACAAGAGACCCAGTACTTC. Translated, it gives CASSLGLTTKQETQYF. The chain recombines TRBV7-3 with TRBJ2-5; possibly TRBD1 for D (5 bases). Germline CDR1 is SGHTA and CDR2 is FQGTGA. The length of the CDR3 is 16 residues. Trimming left V 3 bases short and J 2 bases short, with 16 bases between.

This sequence joins TRBV27 and TRBJ2-7; a possible D gene is TRBD1 (6 bases). V was trimmed by 6 bases and J by 0 bases, leaving 12 bases between them. Germline V lookup: CDR1 MNHEY, CDR2 SMNVEV (reference sequence). CDR3 length: 14 residues. In DNA, the CDR3 is TGTGCCAGCAGGGAAACAGGGAGCTCCTACGAGCAGTACTTC. It translates to CASRETGSSYEQYF.

J is TRBJ2-7 and V is TRBV5-1; the match to TRBD1 covers 7 bases. The CDR3 totals 15 residues. V lost 4 bases to trimming and J lost 3 bases; unmatched junction nucleotides: 10. Per germline, CDR1 SGHRS and CDR2 YFSETQ. In nucleotides, the CDR3 is TGCGCCAGCAGCGATCCCCGGGACAGCAGCTACGAGCAGTACTTC. Residues: CASSDPRDSSYEQYF. The full variable domain, with the rest looked up from reference TRBV5-1 and TRBJ2-7, is KAGVTQTPRYLIKTRGQQVTLSCSPISGHRSVSWYQQTPGQGLQFLFEYFSETQRNKGNFPGRFSGRQFSNSRSEMNVSTLELGDSALYLCASSDPRDSSYEQYFGPGTRLTVT.

The gene calls are TRBV2 and TRBJ1-1; the D gene is possibly TRBD1 (5 bases). The CDR3 contains 13 residues. CDR1 SNHLY and CDR2 FYNNEI come from the germline V gene. V was shortened by 4 bases and J by 3 bases, with 9 bases between the two germline ends. The DNA of the CDR3 is TGTGCCAGCAGTGTACGCAGGGACACTGAAGCTTTCTTT. This encodes CASSVRRDTEAFF.